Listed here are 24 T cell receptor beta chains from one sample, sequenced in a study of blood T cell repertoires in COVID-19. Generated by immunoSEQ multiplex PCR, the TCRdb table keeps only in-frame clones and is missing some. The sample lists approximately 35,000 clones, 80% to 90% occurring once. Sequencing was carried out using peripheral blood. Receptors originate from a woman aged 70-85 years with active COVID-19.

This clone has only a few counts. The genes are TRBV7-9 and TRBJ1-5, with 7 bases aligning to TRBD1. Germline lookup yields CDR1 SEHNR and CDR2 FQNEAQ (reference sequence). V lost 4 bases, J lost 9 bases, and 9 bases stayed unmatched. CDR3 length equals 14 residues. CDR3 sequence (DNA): TGTGCCAGCAGCTCCGACAGGGCGTTTTCGCCCCAGCATTTT. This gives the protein CASSSDRAFSPQHF.

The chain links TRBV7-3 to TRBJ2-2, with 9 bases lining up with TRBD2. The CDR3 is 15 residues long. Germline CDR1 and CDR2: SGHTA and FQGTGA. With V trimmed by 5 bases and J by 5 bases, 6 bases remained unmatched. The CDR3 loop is CASSQGLAGTGELFF. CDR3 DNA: TGTGCCAGCAGCCAAGGGCTAGCGGGAACCGGGGAGCTGTTTTTT.

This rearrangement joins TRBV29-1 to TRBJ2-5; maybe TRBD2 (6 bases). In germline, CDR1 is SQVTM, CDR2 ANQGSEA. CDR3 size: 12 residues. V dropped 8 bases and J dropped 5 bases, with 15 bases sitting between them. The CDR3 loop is CSSPGSGETQYF. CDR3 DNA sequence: TGCAGCTCGCCCGGGAGCGGGGAGACCCAGTACTTC.

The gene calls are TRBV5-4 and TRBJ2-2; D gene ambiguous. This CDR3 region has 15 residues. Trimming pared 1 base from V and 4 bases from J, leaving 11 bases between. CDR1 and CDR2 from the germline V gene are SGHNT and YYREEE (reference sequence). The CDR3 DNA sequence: TGTGCCAGCAGCTTGCTTGGAGATTTCACCGGGGAGCTGTTTTTT. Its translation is CASSLLGDFTGELFF. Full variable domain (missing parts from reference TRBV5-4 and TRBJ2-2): ETGVTQSPTHLIKTRGQQVTLRCSSQSGHNTVSWYQQALGQGPQFIFQYYREEENGRGNFPPRFSGLQFPNYSSELNVNALELDDSALYLCASSLLGDFTGELFFGEGSRLTVL.

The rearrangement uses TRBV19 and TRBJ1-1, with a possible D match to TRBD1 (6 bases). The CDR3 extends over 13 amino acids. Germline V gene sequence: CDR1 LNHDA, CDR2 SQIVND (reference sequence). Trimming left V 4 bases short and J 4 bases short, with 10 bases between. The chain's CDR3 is CASSTGASTEAFF. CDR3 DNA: TGTGCCAGTAGTACAGGGGCGAGCACTGAAGCTTTCTTT.

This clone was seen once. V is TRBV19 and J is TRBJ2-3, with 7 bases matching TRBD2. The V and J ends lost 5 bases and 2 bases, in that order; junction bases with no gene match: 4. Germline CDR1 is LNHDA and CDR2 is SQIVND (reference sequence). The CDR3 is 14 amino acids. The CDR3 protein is CASSGGDFTDTQYF. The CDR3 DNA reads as TGTGCCAGTAGTGGGGGGGACTTCACAGATACGCAGTATTTT.

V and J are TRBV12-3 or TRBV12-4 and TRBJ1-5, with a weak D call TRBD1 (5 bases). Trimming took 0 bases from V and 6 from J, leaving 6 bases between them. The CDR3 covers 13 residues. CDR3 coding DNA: TGTGCCAGCAGTTTAGCGGGGCTTCAGCCCCAGCATTTT. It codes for CASSLAGLQPQHF.

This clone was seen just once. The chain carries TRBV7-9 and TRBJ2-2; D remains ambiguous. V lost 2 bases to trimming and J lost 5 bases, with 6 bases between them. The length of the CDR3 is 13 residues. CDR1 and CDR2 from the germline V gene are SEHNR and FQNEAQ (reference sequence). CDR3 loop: CASSLLTTGELFF. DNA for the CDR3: TGTGCCAGCAGCTTATTGACTACCGGGGAGCTGTTTTTT.

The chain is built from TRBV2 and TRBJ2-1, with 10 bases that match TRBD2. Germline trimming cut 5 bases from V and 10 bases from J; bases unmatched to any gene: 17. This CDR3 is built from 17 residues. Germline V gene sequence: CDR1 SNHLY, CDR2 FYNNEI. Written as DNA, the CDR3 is TGTGCCAGCAGTTCCCCAAGCCTGGCTAGCGGGAGTGGAGAGCAGTTCTTC. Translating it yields CASSSPSLASGSGEQFF.

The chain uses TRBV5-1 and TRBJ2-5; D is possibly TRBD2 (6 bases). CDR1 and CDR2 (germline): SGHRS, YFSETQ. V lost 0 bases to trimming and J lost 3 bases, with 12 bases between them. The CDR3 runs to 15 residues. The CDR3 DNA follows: TGCGCCAGCAGCTTGGTGACTAGAAGTGAAGAGACCCAGTACTTC. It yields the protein CASSLVTRSEETQYF.

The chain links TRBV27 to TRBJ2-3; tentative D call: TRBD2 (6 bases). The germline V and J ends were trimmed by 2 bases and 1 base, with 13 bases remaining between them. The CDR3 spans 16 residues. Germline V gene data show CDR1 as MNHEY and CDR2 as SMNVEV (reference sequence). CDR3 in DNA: TGTGCCAGCAGTTTAGGTTCGGGACTTCGCACAGATACGCAGTATTTT. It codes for CASSLGSGLRTDTQYF.

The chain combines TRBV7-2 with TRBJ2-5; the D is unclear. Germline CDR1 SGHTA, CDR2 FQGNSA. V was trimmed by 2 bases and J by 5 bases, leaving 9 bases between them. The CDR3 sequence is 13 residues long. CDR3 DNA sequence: TGTGCCAGCAGCTTAAGTTTACGGGAGACCCAGTACTTC. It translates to CASSLSLRETQYF.

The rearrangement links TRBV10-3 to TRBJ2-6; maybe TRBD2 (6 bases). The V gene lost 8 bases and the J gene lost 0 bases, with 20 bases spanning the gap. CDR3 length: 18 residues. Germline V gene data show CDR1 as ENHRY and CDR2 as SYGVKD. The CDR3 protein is CAIAAGTHGSSGANVLTF. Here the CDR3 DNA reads TGTGCCATCGCGGCGGGAACCCATGGGAGCTCTGGGGCCAACGTCCTGACTTTC.

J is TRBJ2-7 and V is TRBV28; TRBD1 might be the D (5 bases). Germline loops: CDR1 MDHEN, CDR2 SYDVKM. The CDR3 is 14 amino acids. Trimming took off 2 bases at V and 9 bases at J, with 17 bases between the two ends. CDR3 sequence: CASSLQGMGLGQYF. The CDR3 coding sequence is TGTGCCAGCAGTTTACAGGGAATGGGCTTGGGGCAGTACTTC. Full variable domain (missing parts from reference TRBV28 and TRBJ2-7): DVKVTQSSRYLVKRTGEKVFLECVQDMDHENMFWYRQDPGLGLRLIYFSYDVKMKEKGDIPEGYSVSREKKERFSLILESASTNQTSMYLCASSLQGMGLGQYFGPGTRLTVT.

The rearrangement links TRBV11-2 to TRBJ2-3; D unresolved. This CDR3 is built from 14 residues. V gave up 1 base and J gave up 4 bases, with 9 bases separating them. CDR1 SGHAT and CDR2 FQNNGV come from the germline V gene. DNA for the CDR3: TGTGCCAGCAGCTTAGGTCAGTTTTCAGATACGCAGTATTTT. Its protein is CASSLGQFSDTQYF.

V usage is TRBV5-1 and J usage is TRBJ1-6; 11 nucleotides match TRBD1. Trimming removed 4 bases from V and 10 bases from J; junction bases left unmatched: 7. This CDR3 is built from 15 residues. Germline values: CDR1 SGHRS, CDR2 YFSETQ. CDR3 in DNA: TGCGCCAGCAGCATAGCGGGACAGGGGGGATCACCCCTCCACTTT. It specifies CASSIAGQGGSPLHF. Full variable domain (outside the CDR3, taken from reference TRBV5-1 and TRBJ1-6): KAGVTQTPRYLIKTRGQQVTLSCSPISGHRSVSWYQQTPGQGLQFLFEYFSETQRNKGNFPGRFSGRQFSNSRSEMNVSTLELGDSALYLCASSIAGQGGSPLHFGNGTRLTVT.

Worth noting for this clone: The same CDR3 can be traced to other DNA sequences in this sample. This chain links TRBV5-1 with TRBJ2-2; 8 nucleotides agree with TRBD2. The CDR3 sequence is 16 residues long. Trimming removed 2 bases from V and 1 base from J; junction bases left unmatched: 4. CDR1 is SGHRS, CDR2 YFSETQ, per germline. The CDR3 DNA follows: TGCGCCAGCAGCTTCGGGCGGGGGGAGAACACCGGGGAGCTGTTTTTT. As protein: CASSFGRGENTGELFF.

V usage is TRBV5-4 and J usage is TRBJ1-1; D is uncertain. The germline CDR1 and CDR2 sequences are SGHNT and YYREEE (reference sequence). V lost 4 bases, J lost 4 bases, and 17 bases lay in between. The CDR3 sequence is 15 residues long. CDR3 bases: TGTGCCAGCAGCACGAGGAGAGCGCCCCTCACTGAAGCTTTCTTT. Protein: CASSTRRAPLTEAFF.

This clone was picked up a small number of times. The CDR3 sequence is CASSPVTDEKLFF. The CDR3 DNA reads TGTGCCAGCAGCCCCGTAACGGATGAAAAACTGTTTTTT. This chain connects TRBV2 to TRBJ1-4; the D is unclear. There are 13 residues in the CDR3. Per germline, CDR1 SNHLY and CDR2 FYNNEI. V was shortened by 6 bases and J by 6 bases, with 11 bases between the two germline ends.

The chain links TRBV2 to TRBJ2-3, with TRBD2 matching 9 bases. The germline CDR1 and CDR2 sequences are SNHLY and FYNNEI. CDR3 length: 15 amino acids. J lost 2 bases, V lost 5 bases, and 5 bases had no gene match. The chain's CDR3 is CASSSLAGITDTQYF. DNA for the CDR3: TGTGCCAGCAGTTCTCTAGCGGGGATCACAGATACGCAGTATTTT.

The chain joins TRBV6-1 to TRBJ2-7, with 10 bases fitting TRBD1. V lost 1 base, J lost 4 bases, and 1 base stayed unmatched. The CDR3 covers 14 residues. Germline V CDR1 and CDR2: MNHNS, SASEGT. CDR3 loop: CASSEGTGGYEQYF. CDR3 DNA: TGTGCCAGCAGTGAAGGGACAGGGGGATACGAGCAGTACTTC.

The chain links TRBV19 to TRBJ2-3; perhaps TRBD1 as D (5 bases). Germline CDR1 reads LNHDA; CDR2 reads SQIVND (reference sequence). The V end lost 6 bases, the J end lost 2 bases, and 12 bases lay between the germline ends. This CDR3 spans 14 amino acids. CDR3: CASRTGPFTDTQYF. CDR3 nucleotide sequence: TGTGCCAGTAGAACAGGCCCCTTCACAGATACGCAGTATTTT. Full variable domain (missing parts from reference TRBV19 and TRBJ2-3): DGGITQSPKYLFRKEGQNVTLSCEQNLNHDAMYWYRQDPGQGLRLIYYSQIVNDFQKGDIAEGYSVSREKKESFPLTVTSAQKNPTAFYLCASRTGPFTDTQYFGPGTRLTVL.

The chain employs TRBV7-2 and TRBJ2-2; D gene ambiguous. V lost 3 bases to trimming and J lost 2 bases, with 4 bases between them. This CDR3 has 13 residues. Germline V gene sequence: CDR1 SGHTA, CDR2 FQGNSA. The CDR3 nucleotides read TGTGCCAGCAGCTTCTACAACACCGGGGAGCTGTTTTTT. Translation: CASSFYNTGELFF.

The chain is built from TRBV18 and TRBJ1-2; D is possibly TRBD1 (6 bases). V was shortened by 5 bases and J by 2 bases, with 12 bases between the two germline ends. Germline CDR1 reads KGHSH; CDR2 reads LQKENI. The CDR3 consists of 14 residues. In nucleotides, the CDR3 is TGTGCCAGCTCAGCGGACAGTTCCAACTATGGCTACACCTTC. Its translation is CASSADSSNYGYTF. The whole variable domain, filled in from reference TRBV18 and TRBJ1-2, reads NAGVMQNPRHLVRRRGQEARLRCSPMKGHSHVYWYRQLPEEGLKFMVYLQKENIIDESGMPKERFSAEFPKEGPSILRIQQVVRGDSAAYFCASSADSSNYGYTFGSGTRLTVV.